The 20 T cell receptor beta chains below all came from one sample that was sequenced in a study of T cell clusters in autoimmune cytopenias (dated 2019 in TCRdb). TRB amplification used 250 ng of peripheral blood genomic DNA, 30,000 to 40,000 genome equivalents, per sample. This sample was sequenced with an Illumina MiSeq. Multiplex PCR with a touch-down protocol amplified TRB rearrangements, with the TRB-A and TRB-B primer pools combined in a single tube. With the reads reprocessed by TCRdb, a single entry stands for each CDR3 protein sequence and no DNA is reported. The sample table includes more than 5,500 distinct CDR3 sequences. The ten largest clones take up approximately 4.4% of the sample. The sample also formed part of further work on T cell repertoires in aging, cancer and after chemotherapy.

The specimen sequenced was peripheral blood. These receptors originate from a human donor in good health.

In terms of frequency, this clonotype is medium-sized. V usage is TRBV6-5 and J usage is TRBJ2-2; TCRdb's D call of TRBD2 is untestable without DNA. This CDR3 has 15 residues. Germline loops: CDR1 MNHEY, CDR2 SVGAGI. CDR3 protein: CASRAGTTNTGELFF.

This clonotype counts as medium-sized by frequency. CDR3: CASSPDWDSPYEQYF. The chain employs TRBV6-5 and TRBJ2-7; the D call from TCRdb, TRBD1, cannot be confirmed without DNA. The CDR3 sequence is 15 residues long. Per the germline V gene, CDR1 is MNHEY and CDR2 is SVGAGI.

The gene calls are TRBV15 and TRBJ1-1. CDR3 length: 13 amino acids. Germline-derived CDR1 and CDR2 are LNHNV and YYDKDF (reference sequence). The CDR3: CATSRESDTEAFF.

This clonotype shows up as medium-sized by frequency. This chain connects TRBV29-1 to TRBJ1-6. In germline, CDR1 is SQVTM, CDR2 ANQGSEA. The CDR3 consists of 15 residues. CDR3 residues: CSVRSGSSYNSPLHF.

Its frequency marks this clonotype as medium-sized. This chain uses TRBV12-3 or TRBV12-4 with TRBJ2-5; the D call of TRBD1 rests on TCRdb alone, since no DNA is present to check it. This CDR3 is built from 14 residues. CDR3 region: CASSFPGGGETQYF.

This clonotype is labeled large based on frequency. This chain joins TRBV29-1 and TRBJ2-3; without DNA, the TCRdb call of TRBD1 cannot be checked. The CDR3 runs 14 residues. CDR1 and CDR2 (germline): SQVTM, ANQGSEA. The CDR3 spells CSVLGGRGVDTQYF.

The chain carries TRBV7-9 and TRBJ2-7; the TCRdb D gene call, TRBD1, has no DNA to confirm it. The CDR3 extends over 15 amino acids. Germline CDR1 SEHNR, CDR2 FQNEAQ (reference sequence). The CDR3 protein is CASSSGQPGTYEQYF. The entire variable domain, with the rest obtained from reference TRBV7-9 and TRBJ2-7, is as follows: DTGVSQNPRHKITKRGQNVTFRCDPISEHNRLYWYRQTLGQGPEFLTYFQNEAQLEKSRLLSDRFSAERPKGSFSTLEIQRTEQGDSAMYLCASSSGQPGTYEQYFGPGTRLTVT.

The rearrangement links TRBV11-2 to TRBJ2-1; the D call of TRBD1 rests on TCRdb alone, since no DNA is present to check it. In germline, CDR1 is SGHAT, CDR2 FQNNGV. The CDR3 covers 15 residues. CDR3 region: CASTKEGLGNNEQFF.

CDR3 loop: CAIRNSKGAGANTEAFF. The chain couples TRBV10-3 to TRBJ1-1; TCRdb's D call of TRBD1 is untestable without DNA. The CDR3 runs to 17 residues. From germline, CDR1 is ENHRY and CDR2 SYGVKD.

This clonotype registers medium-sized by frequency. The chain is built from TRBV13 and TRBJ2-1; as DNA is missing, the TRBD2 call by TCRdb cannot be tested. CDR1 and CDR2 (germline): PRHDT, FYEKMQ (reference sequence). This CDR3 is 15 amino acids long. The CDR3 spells CASSAREVVRDEQFF.

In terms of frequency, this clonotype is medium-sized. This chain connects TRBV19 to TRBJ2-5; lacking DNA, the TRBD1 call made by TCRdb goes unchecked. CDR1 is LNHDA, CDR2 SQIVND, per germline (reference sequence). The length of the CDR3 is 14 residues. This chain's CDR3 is CASSIRGRDKTQYF.

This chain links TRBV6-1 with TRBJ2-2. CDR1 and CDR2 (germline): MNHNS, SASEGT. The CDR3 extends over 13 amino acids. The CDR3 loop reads CASSDREAGELFF.

The CDR3 sequence is CASSPRQGAVGEQFF. The chain couples TRBV5-1 to TRBJ2-1; there is no DNA to check the TCRdb D call of TRBD1. This CDR3 has 15 residues. Per germline, CDR1 SGHRS and CDR2 YFSETQ.

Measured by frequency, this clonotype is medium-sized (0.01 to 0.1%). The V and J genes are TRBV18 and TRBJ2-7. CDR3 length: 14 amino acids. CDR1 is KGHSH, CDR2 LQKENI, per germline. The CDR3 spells CASSPGGSAYEQYF.

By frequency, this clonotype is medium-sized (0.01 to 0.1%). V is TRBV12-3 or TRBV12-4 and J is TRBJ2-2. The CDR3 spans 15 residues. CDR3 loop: CASSLGDENTGELFF.

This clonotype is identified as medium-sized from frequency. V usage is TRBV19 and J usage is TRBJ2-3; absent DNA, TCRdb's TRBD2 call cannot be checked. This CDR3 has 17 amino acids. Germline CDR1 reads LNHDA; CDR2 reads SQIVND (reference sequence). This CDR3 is CASSFLTSGRGTDTQYF.

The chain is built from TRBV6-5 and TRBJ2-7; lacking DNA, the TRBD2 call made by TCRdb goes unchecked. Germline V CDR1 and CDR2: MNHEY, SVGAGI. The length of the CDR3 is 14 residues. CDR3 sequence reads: CASSAGLAGTEQYF.

The CDR3 here is CASSFRQGVEAFF. The chain links TRBV12-3 or TRBV12-4 to TRBJ1-1; the TRBD1 assignment by TCRdb is unverifiable without DNA. This CDR3 spans 13 amino acids.

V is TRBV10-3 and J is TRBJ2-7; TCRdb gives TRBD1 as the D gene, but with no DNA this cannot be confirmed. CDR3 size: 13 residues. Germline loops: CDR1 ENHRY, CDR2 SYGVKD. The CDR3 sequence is CAISLDRVYEQYF.

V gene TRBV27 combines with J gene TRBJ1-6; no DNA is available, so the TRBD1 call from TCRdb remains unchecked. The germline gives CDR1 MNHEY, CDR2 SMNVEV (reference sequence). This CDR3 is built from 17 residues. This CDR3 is CASSLSPGRLYNSPLHF.